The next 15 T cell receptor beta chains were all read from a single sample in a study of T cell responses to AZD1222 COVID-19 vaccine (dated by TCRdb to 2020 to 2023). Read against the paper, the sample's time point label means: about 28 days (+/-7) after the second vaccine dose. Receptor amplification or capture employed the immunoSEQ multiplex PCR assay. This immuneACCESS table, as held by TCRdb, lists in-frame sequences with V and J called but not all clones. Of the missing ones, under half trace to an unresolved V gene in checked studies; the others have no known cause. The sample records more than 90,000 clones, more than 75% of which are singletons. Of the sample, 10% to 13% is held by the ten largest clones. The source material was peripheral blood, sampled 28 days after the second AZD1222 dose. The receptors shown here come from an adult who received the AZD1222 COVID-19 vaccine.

CDR3 nucleotide sequence: TGTGCCAGCAGTTACTCGGGGGCGAGGCAGCCCCAGCATTTT. This encodes CASSYSGARQPQHF. This chain connects TRBV6-5 to TRBJ1-5; a weak D match, TRBD1 (6 bases). Germline V gene sequence: CDR1 MNHEY, CDR2 SVGAGI. The CDR3 spans 14 residues. V dropped 0 bases and J dropped 7 bases, with 10 bases sitting between them.

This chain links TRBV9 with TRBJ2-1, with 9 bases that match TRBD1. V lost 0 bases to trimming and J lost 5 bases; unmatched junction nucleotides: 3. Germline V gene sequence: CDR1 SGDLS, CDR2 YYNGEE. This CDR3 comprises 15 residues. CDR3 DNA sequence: TGTGCCAGCAGCGTAGACAGGGGGCCGCACAATGAGCAGTTCTTC. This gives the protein CASSVDRGPHNEQFF.

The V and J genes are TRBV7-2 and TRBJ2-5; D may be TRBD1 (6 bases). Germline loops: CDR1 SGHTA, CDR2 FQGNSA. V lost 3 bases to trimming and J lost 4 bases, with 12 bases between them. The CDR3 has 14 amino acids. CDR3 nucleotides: TGTGCCAGCAGCTTGATCAGGGGAGCAGAGACCCAGTACTTC. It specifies CASSLIRGAETQYF.

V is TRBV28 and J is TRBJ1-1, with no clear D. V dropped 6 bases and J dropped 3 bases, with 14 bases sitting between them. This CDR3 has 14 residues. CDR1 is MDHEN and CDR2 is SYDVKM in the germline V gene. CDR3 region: CASSSPGWDTEAFF. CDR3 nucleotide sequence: TGTGCCAGCAGCAGCCCGGGGTGGGACACTGAAGCTTTCTTT.

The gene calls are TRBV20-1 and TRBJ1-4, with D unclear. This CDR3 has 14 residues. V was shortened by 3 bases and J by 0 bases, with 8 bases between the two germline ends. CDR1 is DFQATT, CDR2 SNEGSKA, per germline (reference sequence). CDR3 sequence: CSASTGATNEKLFF. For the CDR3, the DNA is TGCAGTGCTAGTACCGGGGCAACTAATGAAAAACTGTTTTTT.

CDR3 sequence (DNA): TGTGCCAGCAGTCCCTCTGGCACAGATACGCAGTATTTT. It yields the protein CASSPSGTDTQYF. The chain couples TRBV12-3 or TRBV12-4 to TRBJ2-3; no clear D gene. Trimming removed 5 bases at V and 1 base at J, with 7 bases between. This CDR3 is 13 amino acids long.

The CDR3 here is CASSEGLEGTIYF. In DNA form, the CDR3 reads TGTGCCAGCAGCGAGGGTTTGGAGGGCACCATATATTTT. V gene TRBV9 combines with J gene TRBJ1-3; D remains unclear. The CDR3 runs to 13 residues. From germline, CDR1 is SGDLS and CDR2 YYNGEE. The V and J ends lost 3 bases and 9 bases respectively, with 13 bases between them.

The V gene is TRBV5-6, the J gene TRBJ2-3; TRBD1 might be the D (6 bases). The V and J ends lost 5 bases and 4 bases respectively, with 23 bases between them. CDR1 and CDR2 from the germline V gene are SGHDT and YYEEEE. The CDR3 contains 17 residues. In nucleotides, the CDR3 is TGTGCCAGCAGAGATTCCGGGACAACGAGGGCGCCAGATACGCAGTATTTT. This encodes CASRDSGTTRAPDTQYF.

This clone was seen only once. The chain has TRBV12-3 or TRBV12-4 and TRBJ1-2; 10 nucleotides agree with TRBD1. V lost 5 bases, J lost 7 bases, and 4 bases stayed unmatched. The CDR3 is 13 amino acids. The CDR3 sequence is CASSGDRGGGYTF. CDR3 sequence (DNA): TGTGCCAGCAGTGGGGACAGGGGAGGTGGCTACACCTTC.

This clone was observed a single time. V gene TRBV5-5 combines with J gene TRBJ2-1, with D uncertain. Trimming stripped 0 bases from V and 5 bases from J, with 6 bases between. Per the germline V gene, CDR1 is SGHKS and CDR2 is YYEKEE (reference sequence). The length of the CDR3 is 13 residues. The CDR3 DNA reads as TGTGCCAGCAGCTTGGCAGTCCACAATGAGCAGTTCTTC. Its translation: CASSLAVHNEQFF. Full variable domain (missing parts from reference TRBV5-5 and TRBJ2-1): DAGVTQSPTHLIKTRGQQVTLRCSPISGHKSVSWYQQVLGQGPQFIFQYYEKEERGRGNFPDRFSARQFPNYSSELNVNALLLGDSALYLCASSLAVHNEQFFGPGTRLTVL.

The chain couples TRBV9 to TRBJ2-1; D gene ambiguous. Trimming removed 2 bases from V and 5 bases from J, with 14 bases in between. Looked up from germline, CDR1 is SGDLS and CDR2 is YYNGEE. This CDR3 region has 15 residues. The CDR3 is CASSVTRGQDNEQFF. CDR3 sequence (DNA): TGTGCCAGCAGCGTTACTCGAGGCCAAGACAATGAGCAGTTCTTC.

The CDR3 sequence is CASSTGTGSSNQPQHF. The CDR3 DNA sequence: TGTGCCAGTAGTACGGGGACAGGGAGTAGCAATCAGCCCCAGCATTTT. The genes are TRBV19 and TRBJ1-5, with 9 bases that match TRBD1. CDR3 size: 16 residues. V lost 4 bases and J lost 0; bases outside the gene matches: 4. Germline loops: CDR1 LNHDA, CDR2 SQIVND (reference sequence).

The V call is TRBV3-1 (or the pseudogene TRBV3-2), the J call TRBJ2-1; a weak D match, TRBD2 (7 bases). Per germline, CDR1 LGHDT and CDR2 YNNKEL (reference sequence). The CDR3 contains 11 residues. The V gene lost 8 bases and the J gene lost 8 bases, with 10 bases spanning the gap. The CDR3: CASSGGDEQFF. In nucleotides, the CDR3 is TGTGCCAGCTCGGGGGGCGATGAGCAGTTCTTC.

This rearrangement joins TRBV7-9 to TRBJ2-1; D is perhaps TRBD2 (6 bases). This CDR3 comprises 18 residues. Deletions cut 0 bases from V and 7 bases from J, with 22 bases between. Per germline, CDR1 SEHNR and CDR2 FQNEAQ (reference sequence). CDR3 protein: CASSLALFGTAGSNEQFF. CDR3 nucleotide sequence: TGTGCCAGCAGCTTAGCCCTGTTCGGGACTGCGGGAAGTAATGAGCAGTTCTTC.

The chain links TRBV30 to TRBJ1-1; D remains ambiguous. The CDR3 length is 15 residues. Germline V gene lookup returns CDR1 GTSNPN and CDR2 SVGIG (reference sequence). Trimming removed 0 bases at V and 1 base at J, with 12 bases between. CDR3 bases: TGTGCCTGGAGTGTACTGGAGGTCGGGAACACTGAAGCTTTCTTT. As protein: CAWSVLEVGNTEAFF.